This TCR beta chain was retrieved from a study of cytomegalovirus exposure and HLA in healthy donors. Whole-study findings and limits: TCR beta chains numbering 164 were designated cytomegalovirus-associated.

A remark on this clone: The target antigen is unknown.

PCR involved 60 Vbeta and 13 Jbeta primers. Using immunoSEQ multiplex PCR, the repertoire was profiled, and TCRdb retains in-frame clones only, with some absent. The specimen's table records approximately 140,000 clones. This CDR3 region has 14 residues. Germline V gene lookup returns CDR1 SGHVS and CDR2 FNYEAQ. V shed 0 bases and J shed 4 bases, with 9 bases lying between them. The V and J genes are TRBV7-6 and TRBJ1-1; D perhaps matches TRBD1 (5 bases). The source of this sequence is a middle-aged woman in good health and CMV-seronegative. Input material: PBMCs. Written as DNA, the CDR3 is TGTGCCAGCAGCTTAGCGGGCGGGGCCACTGAAGCTTTCTTT. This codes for CASSLAGGATEAFF.